The 16 T cell receptor beta chains listed next were all sequenced from one sample in a study of blood T cell repertoires in COVID-19. Data came from immunoSEQ multiplex PCR; TCRdb stores just in-frame clones and leaves some out. The sample has about 300,000 clones, around 92% seen once. The sequenced material came from PBMCs or T cells enriched from blood (not recorded which). These receptors originate from a woman in her fifties or sixties who had been exposed to COVID-19.

The chain uses TRBV24-1 and TRBJ2-5; 13 bases map to TRBD2. Unmatched junction bases numbered 8, after V lost 6 bases and J lost 5 bases. The CDR3 totals 16 residues. Per germline, CDR1 KGHDR and CDR2 SFDVKD. The CDR3 DNA reads as TGTGCCACCAGTCGAGAGACTAGCGGGGGGCGGGAGACCCAGTACTTC. It specifies CATSRETSGGRETQYF.

The rearrangement uses TRBV7-2 and TRBJ1-1, with D unclear. CDR1 and CDR2 (germline): SGHTA, FQGNSA. The CDR3 totals 15 residues. Trimming removed 5 bases from V and 0 bases from J, with 13 bases in between. CDR3 amino acids: CASSPRRGLNTEAFF. The CDR3 DNA reads TGTGCCAGCAGCCCTCGTAGAGGGCTGAACACTGAAGCTTTCTTT.

This chain uses TRBV27 with TRBJ2-3, with 7 bases fitting TRBD2. CDR1 and CDR2 from the germline V gene are MNHEY and SMNVEV (reference sequence). The CDR3 has 16 amino acids. After removal of 5 bases from V and 8 bases from J, the junction contained 16 bases not matched to a gene. CDR3 protein: CASSPNTGTTPITQYF. DNA of the CDR3: TGTGCCAGCAGTCCCAACACCGGGACTACCCCTATTACGCAGTATTTT.

The V and J genes are TRBV28 and TRBJ1-1; D is undetermined. CDR1 is MDHEN and CDR2 is SYDVKM in the germline V gene. CDR3 size: 11 residues. V was trimmed by 3 bases and J by 5 bases, leaving 4 bases between them. Here the CDR3 reads CASSFQTEAFF. The CDR3 nucleotides are TGTGCCAGCAGTTTCCAGACTGAAGCTTTCTTT.

The CDR3 sequence: CASSPATYRGGNTEAFF. The CDR3 DNA follows: TGTGCCAGCAGCCCCGCGACCTACAGGGGGGGGAACACTGAAGCTTTCTTT. The chain couples TRBV3-1 (or the pseudogene TRBV3-2) to TRBJ1-1, with 8 nucleotides matching TRBD1. Losses at the gene ends were 4 bases for V and 1 base for J; bases not matched to a gene: 11. The CDR3 spans 17 residues. Germline V gene lookup returns CDR1 LGHDT and CDR2 YNNKEL (reference sequence).

The V call is TRBV21-1, the J call TRBJ2-7; TRBD2, the table's D call, was not compared with the DNA. TRBV21-1 is marked as a pseudogene. The CDR3 totals 16 residues. The CDR3 sequence is CASPPGLAGGIYEQYF. The CDR3 bases are TGTGCCAGCCCCCCGGGACTAGCGGGGGGGATCTACGAGCAGTACTTC.

V is TRBV6-5 and J is TRBJ2-2, with 7 bases that match TRBD1. Germline CDR1 MNHEY, CDR2 SVGAGI. V was pared by 0 bases and J by 7 bases, with 5 bases of the junction left unmatched. This CDR3 region has 15 residues. Here the CDR3 DNA reads TGTGCCAGCAGTTACTCACAGGGGTCGGGCGGGGAGCTGTTTTTT. It yields the protein CASSYSQGSGGELFF.

The chain has TRBV4-2 and TRBJ2-1, with 7 bases lining up with TRBD1. J was trimmed by 8 bases and V by 5 bases; bases with no gene match: 12. Germline V gene data show CDR1 as LGHNA and CDR2 as YNFKEQ. CDR3 length: 15 amino acids. Here the CDR3 reads CASSEQTGNFYEQFF. The CDR3 DNA sequence: TGTGCCAGCAGCGAGCAGACAGGGAATTTTTATGAGCAGTTCTTC.

The chain joins TRBV6-5 to TRBJ1-6, with D hard to call. There are 13 residues in the CDR3. V gave up 6 bases and J gave up 9 bases, with 12 bases separating them. Germline loops: CDR1 MNHEY, CDR2 SVGAGI. Here the CDR3 reads CASSDLRSSPLHF. DNA for the CDR3: TGTGCCAGCAGCGACCTTCGGAGTTCACCCCTCCACTTT.

The chain carries TRBV6-1 and TRBJ1-2, with 7 bases identical to TRBD1. CDR1 MNHNS and CDR2 SASEGT come from the germline V gene. Trimming cost V 2 bases and J 4 bases; bases outside gene matches: 4. The CDR3 length is 14 residues. The CDR3 here is CASSEQGVGYGYTF. The CDR3 nucleotides are TGTGCCAGCAGTGAACAGGGGGTCGGCTATGGCTACACCTTC.

The rearrangement joins TRBV5-5 to TRBJ2-1; 8 bases align to TRBD1. The CDR3 spans 15 residues. Germline V gene data show CDR1 as SGHKS and CDR2 as YYEKEE (reference sequence). With 0 bases clipped from V and 2 bases from J, the junction kept 1 base outside the gene matches. The CDR3 here is CASSLEDRAYNEQFF. The CDR3 nucleotides are TGTGCCAGCAGCTTGGAGGACAGGGCCTACAATGAGCAGTTCTTC.

The chain has TRBV6-5 and TRBJ1-1; D is ambiguous. Germline CDR1 and CDR2: MNHEY and SVGAGI. Trimming took off 6 bases at V and 4 bases at J, with 18 bases between the two ends. This CDR3 region has 15 residues. This chain's CDR3 is CASRDVGIEGTEAFF. The CDR3 bases are TGTGCCAGCAGAGACGTAGGGATTGAGGGCACTGAAGCTTTCTTT.

V is TRBV5-1 and J is TRBJ2-7, with D possibly being TRBD2 (5 bases). The CDR3 extends over 15 amino acids. V was shortened by 1 base and J by 5 bases, with 16 bases between the two germline ends. Germline CDR1 and CDR2: SGHRS and YFSETQ. The CDR3 DNA is TGCGCCAGCAGCTTGTTCGGGTTGGCCGGGGACGAGCAGTACTTC. Translated, it gives CASSLFGLAGDEQYF.

This clone was recorded once. The genes are TRBV25-1 and TRBJ2-1; 10 bases are shared with TRBD1. This CDR3 is built from 13 residues. From germline, CDR1 is MGHDK and CDR2 SYGVNS. Trimming cost V 7 bases and J 6 bases; bases outside gene matches: 3. The CDR3 bases are TGTGCCAGCACGGGACAGGGGATCAATGAGCAGTTCTTC. Amino acids: CASTGQGINEQFF.

The CDR3 DNA is TGTGCCAGTAGTAAAGACCGGGACAGCCAATCCTTTCACTCTGGAAACACCATATATTTT. Translation gives CASSKDRDSQSFHSGNTIYF. The chain carries TRBV19 and TRBJ1-3, with 7 nucleotides matching TRBD1. The CDR3 is made up of 20 amino acids. V lost 4 bases, J lost 0 bases, and 18 bases stayed unmatched. Germline CDR1 and CDR2: LNHDA and SQIVND (reference sequence).

The chain carries TRBV2 and TRBJ1-6; 8 nucleotides line up with TRBD1. The J segment lost 8 bases and the V segment lost 7 bases, leaving 4 bases of the junction unmatched. The germline CDR1 and CDR2 sequences are SNHLY and FYNNEI. The CDR3 is made up of 13 amino acids. The CDR3 is CASIDRGYSPLHF. The DNA of the CDR3 is TGTGCCAGCATAGACAGGGGTTATTCACCCCTCCACTTT.